These 8 T cell receptor beta chains were sequenced from one sample in a study of human T cells and chemical hapten exposure. Each CDR3 protein is one row after TCRdb ran MiXCR on the RACE reads. The sample consists of around 120,000 distinct CDR3 sequences, roughly an eighth of them appearing once. Time point described: patch test 1, 2 weeks after DPC sensitization. The treatment: therapeutic diphenylcyclopropenone sensitization with weekly scalp DPC. Here the sequenced sample was whole blood, taken in connection with sensitization to the hapten diphenylcyclopropenone (DPC). The receptors shown here come from a man between 18 and 29 years old with alopecia areata. Some clones in this sample may be carry-over from other donors' samples.

This clonotype has a handful of counts. Written as DNA, the CDR3 is TGTGCCAGCAGCGGGACGACTAGCGGGAAAGAGACCCAGTACTTC. Translating gives CASSGTTSGKETQYF. This chain connects TRBV5-4 to TRBJ2-5, with 11 bases fitting TRBD2. Germline CDR1 and CDR2: SGHNT and YYREEE (reference sequence). V was pared by 4 bases and J by 3 bases, with 5 bases of the junction left unmatched. The CDR3 loop spans 15 amino acids. Full variable domain (missing parts from reference TRBV5-4 and TRBJ2-5): ETGVTQSPTHLIKTRGQQVTLRCSSQSGHNTVSWYQQALGQGPQFIFQYYREEENGRGNFPPRFSGLQFPNYSSELNVNALELDDSALYLCASSGTTSGKETQYFGPGTRLLVL.

The sample holds one count of this clonotype. This may be a read error, as it is one base from a much larger clone. This chain joins TRBV12-3 or TRBV12-4 and TRBJ1-1; D unclear. The CDR3 sequence is 14 residues long. CDR3 coding DNA: TGTGCCAGCAGTTTAGGCAGGCGGAACACTGTAGCTTTCTTT. It translates to CASSLGRRNTVAFF.

The chain links TRBV20-1 to TRBJ1-3; TRBD1 is a possible D gene (6 bases). Germline-derived CDR1 and CDR2 are DFQATT and SNEGSKA (reference sequence). V lost 0 bases and J lost 0, with 15 bases in between. This CDR3 has 17 amino acids. CDR3 protein: CSARDARGHISGNTIYF. DNA for the CDR3: TGCAGTGCTAGAGATGCTCGGGGGCACATCTCTGGAAACACCATATATTTT.

This clonotype was picked up a small number of times. The rearrangement joins TRBV6-2 or TRBV6-3 to TRBJ2-5; D could derive from TRBD1 or TRBD2 (5 bases each). This CDR3 is 13 amino acids long. Trimming pared 5 bases from V and 5 bases from J, leaving 12 bases between. Germline loops: CDR1 MNHEY, CDR2 SVGEGT. The CDR3 region is CASSPWGFETQYF. The CDR3 bases are TGTGCCAGCAGTCCCTGGGGGTTTGAGACCCAGTACTTC.

The gene calls are TRBV28 and TRBJ2-3; 8 positions agree with TRBD1. Germline V gives CDR1 MDHEN, CDR2 SYDVKM. With 9 bases clipped from V and 5 bases from J, the junction kept 7 bases outside the gene matches. The CDR3 totals 13 residues. CDR3 coding DNA: TGTGCCAGTACGACAGGGGCTAAAGATACGCAGTATTTT. This gives the protein CASTTGAKDTQYF.

The V and J genes are TRBV19 and TRBJ2-5; D remains ambiguous. The CDR3 extends over 13 amino acids. V was shortened by 4 bases and J by 3 bases, with 9 bases between the two germline ends. Germline loops: CDR1 LNHDA, CDR2 SQIVND (reference sequence). The CDR3: CASSRNSKETQYF. Written as DNA, the CDR3 is TGTGCCAGTAGTAGGAACAGCAAAGAGACCCAGTACTTC.

At least ten counts were recorded for this clonotype. The chain couples TRBV3-1 to TRBJ2-2; D is undetermined. Germline values: CDR1 LGHDT, CDR2 YNNKEL (reference sequence). The CDR3 consists of 11 residues. V was trimmed by 3 bases and J by 4 bases, leaving 0 bases between them. CDR3 coding DNA: TGTGCCAGCAGCCACACCGGGGAGCTGTTTTTT. This codes for CASSHTGELFF.

The rearrangement joins TRBV24-1 to TRBJ2-4, with 12 bases aligning to TRBD1. The length of the CDR3 is 16 residues. The V gene's germline CDR1 is KGHDR and CDR2 SFDVKD. Trimming removed 6 bases from V and 7 bases from J; junction bases left unmatched: 9. The CDR3 sequence is CATSNPGQGAMNIQYF. The CDR3 DNA follows: TGTGCCACCAGTAACCCGGGACAGGGGGCCATGAACATTCAGTACTTC.